The rows below give T cell receptor beta chains drawn from one sample of a study of PD-1 blockade in classical Hodgkin lymphoma. This table comes from immunoSEQ multiplex PCR, and its TCRdb copy is limited to in-frame clones, with some not included. The sample lists tens of thousands of clones; nearly 90% were seen once. Sequenced here: peripheral blood mononuclear cells (PBMCs), sampled before the fourth cycle of nivolumab. The source is a human donor with classical Hodgkin lymphoma. The CDR3 runs from the conserved cysteine through the conserved F or W. The D gene is left open where the match is weak. Rows give clone size only sometimes, using once, few, many, or a class for an expanded clone.

abundance | j_gene | d_gene | v_gene | CDR3aa | CDR3nt
NA | TRBJ2-1 | NA | TRBV18 | CASSPINEQFF | TGTGCCAGCTCACCAATTAATGAGCAGTTCTTC
NA | TRBJ1-2 | TRBD1 | TRBV27 | CASSRGTGGDGYTF | TGTGCCAGCAGCAGGGGGACAGGTGGGGATGGCTACACCTTC
NA | TRBJ2-2 | NA | TRBV5-1 | CASSEGTGELFF | TGCGCCAGCAGCGAAGGTACCGGGGAGCTGTTTTTT
NA | TRBJ2-4 | NA | TRBV5-6 | CASSLGQVAKNIQYF | TGTGCCAGCAGCCTGGGGCAGGTAGCCAAAAACATTCAGTACTTC
NA | TRBJ2-3 | NA | TRBV5-1 | CATQLGGGTSTDTQYF | TGCGCCACGCAGCTTGGAGGGGGGACCAGCACAGATACGCAGTATTTT
NA | TRBJ1-5 | NA | TRBV30 | CAWSVRGGGQPQHF | TGTGCCTGGAGTGTAAGGGGGGGTGGACAGCCCCAGCATTTT
NA | TRBJ1-1 | NA | TRBV7-8 | CASSFRVGNTEAFF | TGTGCCAGCAGCTTCAGGGTCGGGAACACTGAAGCTTTCTTT
NA | TRBJ2-6 | NA | TRBV4-1 | CASSQNRIFSGANVLTF | TGCGCCAGCAGCCAAAACAGGATCTTCTCTGGGGCCAACGTCCTGACTTTC
NA | TRBJ2-7 | NA | TRBV7-9 | CASSPRDLRREQYF | TGTGCCAGCAGCCCTAGGGACTTACGGCGGGAGCAGTACTTC
few | TRBJ1-1 | NA | TRBV2 | CASSEADEAFF | TGTGCCAGCAGTGAAGCGGATGAAGCTTTCTTT
NA | TRBJ1-5 | TRBD1 | TRBV7-9 | CASSTQGQGANPPQHF | TGTGCCAGCAGCACCCAGGGACAGGGGGCGAACCCGCCCCAGCATTTT
NA | TRBJ2-3 | NA | TRBV14 | CASSHPEGGTDTQYF | TGTGCCAGCAGCCACCCGGAGGGGGGCACAGATACGCAGTATTTT
NA | TRBJ1-5 | NA | TRBV6-1 | CASSDNRGLGQPQHF | TGTGCCAGCAGTGATAATAGGGGCTTAGGACAGCCCCAGCATTTT
NA | TRBJ1-1 | NA | TRBV28 | CASSFQGDTEAFF | TGTGCCAGCAGTTTCCAGGGCGACACTGAAGCTTTCTTT
NA | TRBJ1-6 | NA | TRBV15 | CATSGSRGRSPLHF | TGTGCCACCAGCGGAAGCAGGGGACGGTCACCCCTCCACTTT
NA | TRBJ1-6 | NA | TRBV5-1 | CASSLNGENSPLHF | TGCGCCAGCAGCTTAAACGGGGAGAATTCACCCCTCCACTTT
NA | TRBJ2-3 | TRBD2 | TRBV18 | CASSPVAGGRTDTQYF | TGTGCCAGCTCACCAGTGGCGGGGGGTCGCACAGATACGCAGTATTTT
once | TRBJ1-1 | NA | TRBV18 | CASSPRAGFSGDTEAFF | TGTGCCAGCTCACCAAGAGCGGGTTTCTCAGGGGACACTGAAGCTTTCTTT
NA | TRBJ2-3 | NA | TRBV5-1 | CASSIPRTDTQYF | TGCGCCAGCAGCATCCCCCGTACGGATACGCAGTATTTT
NA | TRBJ2-1 | NA | TRBV6-6 | CASSPKQGGANEQFF | TGTGCCAGCAGCCCCAAACAGGGAGGGGCGAATGAGCAGTTCTTC
NA | TRBJ2-1 | TRBD2 | TRBV5-1 | CASSRLAGTNEQFF | TGCGCCAGCAGCCGACTAGCGGGGACCAATGAGCAGTTCTTC
NA | TRBJ1-5 | NA | TRBV27 | CASRSHGSLNQPQHF | TGTGCCAGCAGATCCCACGGCAGTTTAAATCAGCCCCAGCATTTT
NA | TRBJ1-1 | NA | TRBV7-2 | CASSSQGNTEAFF | TGTGCCAGCAGCTCACAGGGTAACACTGAAGCTTTCTTT
many | TRBJ1-1 | NA | TRBV5-5 | CASSLVGGGNTEAFF | TGTGCCAGCAGCTTGGTAGGGGGAGGGAACACTGAAGCTTTCTTT
NA | TRBJ2-7 | TRBD1 | TRBV7-9 | CASRQGGLPGQGYEQYF | TGTGCCAGCAGACAAGGAGGGCTTCCGGGACAGGGCTACGAGCAGTACTTC
NA | TRBJ1-4 | TRBD1 | TRBV5-1 | CASSLQGAGEKLFF | TGCGCCAGCAGCTTACAGGGGGCCGGTGAAAAACTGTTTTTT
NA | TRBJ1-1 | TRBD1 | TRBV5-1 | CASSLAGQASGEAFF | TGCGCCAGCAGCTTGGCGGGACAGGCGTCCGGTGAAGCTTTCTTT
NA | TRBJ2-2 | TRBD2 | TRBV5-1 | CASSPLTSGNTGELFF | TGCGCCAGCAGTCCATTGACTAGCGGTAACACCGGGGAGCTGTTTTTT
NA | TRBJ2-3 | NA | TRBV5-6 | CASNWGTDTQYF | TGTGCCAGCAACTGGGGGACAGATACGCAGTATTTT
NA | TRBJ1-6 | NA | TRBV7-2 | CASSPQVWSSYNSPLHF | TGTGCCAGCAGCCCCCAGGTCTGGAGCTCCTATAATTCACCCCTCCACTTT
NA | TRBJ1-2 | NA | TRBV5-8 | CASSLVGSYGYTF | TGTGCCAGCAGCTTGGTAGGGAGCTATGGCTACACCTTC
NA | TRBJ2-1 | TRBD2 | TRBV7-9 | CATAETSGGLSYNEQFF | TGTGCCACTGCCGAGACTAGCGGGGGCCTTAGCTACAATGAGCAGTTCTTC
NA | TRBJ2-6 | NA | TRBV6-4 | CASSEQGFGANVLTF | TGTGCCAGCAGTGAACAAGGTTTTGGGGCCAACGTCCTGACTTTC
NA | TRBJ2-7 | NA | TRBV21-1 | CASSKDSSCRYEQYF | TGTGCCAGCAGCAAAGACTCCTCATGTCGCTACGAGCAGTACTTC
NA | TRBJ1-5 | NA | TRBV27 | CASSLGTWAGNQPQHF | TGTGCCAGCAGTTTAGGGACATGGGCAGGCAATCAGCCCCAGCATTTT
few | TRBJ1-2 | NA | TRBV4-2 | CASSQDDGLANYGYTF | TGTGCCAGCAGCCAAGACGATGGGTTAGCTAACTATGGCTACACCTTC
NA | TRBJ1-2 | NA | TRBV6-1 | CASTPGDGYTF | TGTGCCAGCACCCCGGGGGATGGCTACACCTTC
once | TRBJ1-4 | TRBD1 | TRBV4-1 | CASSHPPDRGEKLFF | TGCGCCAGCAGCCATCCCCCGGACAGGGGGGAAAAACTGTTTTTT
NA | TRBJ2-3 | TRBD2 | TRBV5-1 | CASSLLAGVQDTQYF | TGCGCCAGCAGCCTTTTAGCGGGGGTGCAAGATACGCAGTATTTT
NA | TRBJ2-6 | TRBD2 | TRBV5-1 | CASSLLGLASGANVLTF | TGCGCCAGCAGCTTGCTTGGACTAGCCTCTGGGGCCAACGTCCTGACTTTC
NA | TRBJ1-1 | NA | TRBV5-1 | CASSLVGVPEAFF | TGCGCCAGCAGCTTGGTTGGGGTCCCTGAAGCTTTCTTT
NA | TRBJ1-2 | NA | TRBV5-1 | CASSPDGGYGYTF | TGCGCCAGCAGCCCCGATGGAGGCTATGGCTACACCTTC
NA | TRBJ2-7 | TRBD1 | TRBV5-1 | CASSLGQGTTYEQYF | TGCGCCAGCAGCTTGGGACAGGGGACAACCTACGAGCAGTACTTC
NA | TRBJ2-3 | NA | TRBV7-3 | CASSPLEGSTDTQYF | TGTGCCAGCAGCCCCCTTGAGGGGAGCACAGATACGCAGTATTTT
NA | TRBJ2-7 | NA | TRBV5-4 | CASSLGTLSSYEQYF | TGTGCCAGCAGCTTGGGCACCCTCTCCTCCTACGAGCAGTACTTC
NA | TRBJ2-7 | NA | TRBV18 | CASSLLDTYEQYF | TGTGCCAGCTCACTTCTAGATACCTACGAGCAGTACTTC
NA | TRBJ2-1 | NA | TRBV5-1 | CASSLQGSYNEQFF | TGCGCCAGCAGCCTACAGGGATCCTACAATGAGCAGTTCTTC
NA | TRBJ1-6 | NA | TRBV25-1 | CASGFAYNSPLHF | TGTGCCAGCGGGTTCGCTTATAATTCACCCCTCCACTTT
NA | TRBJ2-1 | NA | TRBV19 | CASSIFFVDFTYNEQFF | TGTGCCAGTAGTATTTTCTTCGTAGACTTCACCTACAATGAGCAGTTCTTC
once | TRBJ1-1 | NA | TRBV6-5 | CASSYLVNTEAFF | TGTGCCAGCAGTTACTTAGTGAACACTGAAGCTTTCTTT
NA | TRBJ1-1 | NA | TRBV30 | CASWGGGYTEAFF | TGTGCCTCCTGGGGGGGAGGATACACTGAAGCTTTCTTT
NA | TRBJ2-5 | NA | TRBV5-1 | CASSLGRAPGETQYF | TGCGCCAGCAGCTTGGGGCGGGCCCCAGGGGAGACCCAGTACTTC
NA | TRBJ2-1 | NA | TRBV5-1 | CASSLGLSSYNEQFF | TGCGCCAGCAGCTTGGGACTGAGCTCCTACAATGAGCAGTTCTTC